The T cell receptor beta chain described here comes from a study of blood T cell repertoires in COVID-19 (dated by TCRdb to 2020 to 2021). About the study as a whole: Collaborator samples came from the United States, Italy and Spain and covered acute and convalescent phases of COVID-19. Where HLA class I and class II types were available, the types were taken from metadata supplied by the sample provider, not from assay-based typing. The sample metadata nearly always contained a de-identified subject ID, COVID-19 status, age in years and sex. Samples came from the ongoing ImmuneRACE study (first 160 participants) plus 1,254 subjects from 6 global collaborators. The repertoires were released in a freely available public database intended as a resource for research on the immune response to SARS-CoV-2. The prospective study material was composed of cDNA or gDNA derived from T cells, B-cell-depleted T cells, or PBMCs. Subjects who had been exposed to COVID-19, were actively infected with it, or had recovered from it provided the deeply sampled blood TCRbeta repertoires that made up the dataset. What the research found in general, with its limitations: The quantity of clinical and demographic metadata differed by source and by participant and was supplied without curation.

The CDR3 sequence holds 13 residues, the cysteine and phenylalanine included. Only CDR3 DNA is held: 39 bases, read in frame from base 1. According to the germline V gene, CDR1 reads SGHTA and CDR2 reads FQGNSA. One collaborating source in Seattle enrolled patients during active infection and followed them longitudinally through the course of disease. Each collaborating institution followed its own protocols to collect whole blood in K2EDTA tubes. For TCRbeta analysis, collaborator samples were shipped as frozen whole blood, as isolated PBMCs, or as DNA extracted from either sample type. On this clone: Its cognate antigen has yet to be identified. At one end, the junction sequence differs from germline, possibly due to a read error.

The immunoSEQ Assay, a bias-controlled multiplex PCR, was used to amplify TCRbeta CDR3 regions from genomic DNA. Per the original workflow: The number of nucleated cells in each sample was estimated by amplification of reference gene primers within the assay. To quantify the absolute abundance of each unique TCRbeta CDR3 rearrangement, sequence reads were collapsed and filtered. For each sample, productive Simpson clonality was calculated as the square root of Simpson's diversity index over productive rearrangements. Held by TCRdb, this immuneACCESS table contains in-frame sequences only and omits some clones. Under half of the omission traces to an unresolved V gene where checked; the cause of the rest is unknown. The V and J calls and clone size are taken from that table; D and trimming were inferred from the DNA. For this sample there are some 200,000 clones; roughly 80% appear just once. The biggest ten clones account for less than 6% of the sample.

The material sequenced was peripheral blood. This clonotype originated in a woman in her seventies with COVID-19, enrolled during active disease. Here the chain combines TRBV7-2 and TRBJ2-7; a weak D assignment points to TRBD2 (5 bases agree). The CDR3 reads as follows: CASTLTGSYEQYF. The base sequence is TGTGCCAGCACCTTAACGGGGTCCTACGAGCAGTACTTC.